These 6 T cell receptor beta chains were sequenced from one sample in a study of blood T cells in healthy people across ages. The second PCR ran about 6 to 12 cycles with a sample-barcoded 5' primer and J-beta primers. TCRdb used MiXCR to reprocess the 5' RACE reads, holding one entry per CDR3 protein. Among more than 500,000 distinct CDR3 sequences, around a quarter were seen once, and the ten largest hold approximately 3.3%. A further study also used this sample, focusing on T cells of mothers and their children.

The sequenced material came from blood. Source of these receptors: a boy between 2 and 10 years old in good health.

The chain is built from TRBV12-3 or TRBV12-4 and TRBJ2-3; D is perhaps TRBD2 (6 bases). The CDR3 has 17 amino acids. V lost 0 bases and J 4 bases, leaving 17 bases between the germline ends. CDR3 loop: CASSLAREGISADTQYF. The CDR3 DNA sequence: TGTGCCAGCAGTTTAGCGCGGGAAGGGATAAGCGCAGATACGCAGTATTTT.

The chain uses TRBV4-3 and TRBJ1-4; D gene ambiguous. Germline V CDR1 and CDR2: LGHNA, YSLEER. Trimming cost V 4 bases and J 8 bases, with 17 bases left between them. This CDR3 has 15 amino acids. The CDR3 reads CASSPGRGRLEKLFF. CDR3 sequence (DNA): TGCGCCAGCAGCCCCGGACGTGGGCGGCTCGAAAAACTGTTTTTT.

This chain uses TRBV27 with TRBJ2-3, with TRBD2 identical over 9 bases. The V segment lost 6 bases and the J segment 1 base; nucleotides outside the gene matches: 8. CDR1 is MNHEY, CDR2 SMNVEV, per germline (reference sequence). The CDR3 spans 16 residues. The CDR3 DNA follows: TGTGCCAGCAGCCTTGCAGCGGGAGGCGGCACAGATACGCAGTATTTT. As protein: CASSLAAGGGTDTQYF.

In regard to this clonotype: One end of the junction is discordant with germline, which a read error may explain. CDR3 sequence: CASSLLGTGLVNEQLF. CDR3 bases: TGCGCCAGCAGCCTCCTCGGGACAGGGCTGGTCAATGAGCAGCTCTTC. V and J are TRBV4-1 and TRBJ2-5; TRBD1 agrees at 9 bases. Germline CDR1 is MGHRA and CDR2 is YSYEKL. The CDR3 covers 16 residues.

V is TRBV4-3 and J is TRBJ2-7, with 7 bases matching TRBD2. Germline CDR1 is LGHNA and CDR2 is YSLEER. CDR3 size: 15 residues. Germline trimming cut 1 base from V and 0 bases from J; bases unmatched to any gene: 3. CDR3 protein: CASSQVRGSSYEQYF. CDR3 coding DNA: TGCGCCAGCAGCCAAGTTCGCGGGAGCTCCTACGAGCAGTACTTC.

The V and J genes are TRBV7-9 and TRBJ2-5; perhaps D is TRBD1 or TRBD2 (5 bases each). The last part of the DNA fits TRBJ2-7 better; the J call may be wrong. The V gene's germline CDR1 is SEHNR and CDR2 FQNEAQ (reference sequence). The CDR3 length is 18 residues. CDR3 sequence: CASSLGITPGTGYYEQYF. The CDR3 region has the DNA TGTGCCAGCAGCTTAGGCATAACCCCAGGGACGGGATACTACGAGCAGTACTTC.